This T cell receptor (beta chain) is drawn from a study of Ad26.COV2.S vaccination and SARS-CoV-2 variants. Study information: Doses of Ad26.COV2.S were injected into muscle once or twice, 56 days apart.

Specified treatment: around 19 received Ad26.COV2.S at low or high dose, single or two shots; about five received placebo; per-sample allocation not given. Vaccine and placebo recipients were sampled on day 63 after the first injection. TCRdb keeps only in-frame clones here, not all; method: immunoSEQ multiplex PCR. The sample lists 430,000 or so clones; roughly 90% were seen once. On this clone: Its target is not known.

The length of the CDR3 is 14 residues. V was cut by 6 bases and J by 4 bases, with 16 bases left in between. CDR1 and CDR2 (germline): MNHEY, SVGEGT. Study-level results: In vaccinated individuals, spike-specific CD8+ and CD4+ T cell responses reportedly displayed substantial breadth.

This rearrangement joins TRBV6-2 or TRBV6-3 to TRBJ2-7; weak D call: TRBD2 (6 bases). Here the sequenced sample was peripheral blood, taken in a trial of Ad26.COV2.S vaccine versus placebo. The source is a person aged 18-65 years who received the Ad26.COV2.S COVID-19 vaccine or a placebo. CDR3 sequence reads: CASSPAGGRYEQYF. The CDR3 DNA is TGTGCCAGCAGCCCCGCCGGGGGTCGGTACGAGCAGTACTTC.